This T cell receptor beta chain is from a study of molecular identifiers for immune sequencing clone quantification (dated by TCRdb to 2017 to 2018). For the study in its entirety: For a replicate experiment, the RNA from either approximately 20,000 or 98,000 naive CD8 T cells was divided into five aliquots, and four of those aliquots went on to sequencing. The study was a methods study using CD8 T cells to benchmark molecular-identifier clustering-based TCR repertoire sequencing (MIDCIRS) and TCR RNA copy counting. The research as a whole found: Modeling gave about three recovered TCR RNA copies per cell versus about 10 by digital PCR, implying roughly 28% capture efficiency. The naive libraries included spiked-in Jurkat TCR RNA (fewer than eleven copies' worth), and this Jurkat TCR RNA is not part of the donor repertoire. Identical TCR molecules sharing a barcode could cause highly expanded clone sizes to be underestimated. Without barcode sub-clustering, chimeric consensus sequences inflated TCR diversity; chimeras reached as high as 47%. A single cell's worth of spiked-in Jurkat TCR RNA was reported detectable even among 900,000 to 1,000,000 naive CD8 T cells. Clones above 20 RNA copies held over 99% of molecules in CMV-specific effector cells but under 1% in naive cells.

Libraries of naive CD8 T cells were built from anywhere between about 20,000 and 1,000,000 sorted cells, with 10%, 30% or 50% of the purified RNA used. On a BD FACSAria II, naive CD8 T cells were FACS-sorted as CD8+CD4-CCR7+CD45RA+ and collected into RLT Plus buffer. To test detection sensitivity, Jurkat RNA equal to some 11 TCR copies was added to samples of roughly 18,000-1,100,000 naive CD8 T cells. CD8 T cells were enriched with RosetteSep CD8+ T Cell Enrichment Cocktail and Ficoll-Paque, followed by ACK red cell lysis. This clonotype came up a few times. Its antigen is not yet known. Nothing much larger sits one base from this clone, and base qualities are not available. To prepare the library, PCR was applied. Sequencer: Illumina HiSeq 4000. Bulk TCR libraries were generated as previously described, with the TCR primers listed in Table S5 used. Purification of total RNA was performed with the Qiagen AllPrep DNA/RNA kit. Before analysis, reads from multiple sequencing runs of the same library were pooled. In the original analysis: Only reads with exact TCR constant sequence were kept, trimmed to 150 nt, and grouped by their 12-nt molecular barcodes. Within each barcode group, reads were sub-clustered at a 15% Levenshtein threshold, and quality-weighted consensus sequences were built per RNA molecule. Non-functional sequences were excluded, and lower-count sequences lying one edit away from another sequence were also excluded. Based on fitting two negative binomial distributions, any barcode sub-cluster with under 20% of the maximum read count was discarded. TCRdb reprocessed the public reads (quality trimming at Q25 with fastp, clone calling with MiXCR) and kept in-frame beta chains. Merged by CDR3 protein, the rows form single entries marked with the most common genes and DNA. The V and J calls here are based on TCRdb, not the publication. The sample has over 600,000 distinct CDR3 sequences on record, less than 20% of them singletons. Of the sample, roughly 0.85% falls within the top ten clones.

The CDR3 covers 15 residues, taking in both the cysteine and the phenylalanine. The retained sequence is limited to the CDR3, 45 bases, with the frame set at the first base. The germline V gene gives CDR1 as MGHDK and CDR2 as SYGVNS. V was cut back by 5 bases and J by 2 bases, leaving a gap of 13 bases between them. Recombination linked TRBV25-1 to TRBJ2-1; a tentative D match to TRBD2 spans 6 bases. Sequencing used naive CD8+ T cells from blood, with Jurkat cell RNA spiked in. In light of the paper, this sample's cell subset or site label describes: FACS-sorted CD8+CD4-CCR7+CD45RA+ naive T cells. The origin of this receptor is a human donor in good health. Some libraries in this study had Jurkat cell RNA spiked in. The nucleotide sequence is given as TGTGCCAGCAGTTGGGCCGGCGGGACCTACAATGAGCAGTTCTTC. It translates to CASSWAGGTYNEQFF.